One sample yielded the 14 T cell receptor beta chains listed below, sequenced in a study of OX40 agonist ivuxolimab in advanced cancers. TCRdb's table, derived via immunoSEQ multiplex PCR, lists solely in-frame clones and lacks some. The table has 100,000 or so clones, about 89% seen once. The specimen was CD4+ or CD8+ T cells sorted from blood, collected in a trial of the OX40 agonist ivuxolimab. The receptor set was obtained from an adult with an advanced solid tumor such as melanoma, head and neck, liver or kidney cancer.

The rearrangement links TRBV6-1 to TRBJ1-2; unclear D gene. CDR3 length: 13 residues. Germline CDR1 MNHNS, CDR2 SASEGT. Trimming left V 4 bases short and J 2 bases short, with 8 bases between. CDR3 in amino acids: CASSGPLNYGYTF. CDR3 coding DNA: TGTGCCAGCAGTGGTCCGCTCAACTATGGCTACACCTTC.

The V and J genes are TRBV29-1 and TRBJ2-6, with a tentative D call TRBD1 (6 bases). Germline-derived CDR1 and CDR2 are SQVTM and ANQGSEA. This CDR3 is built from 15 residues. The V gene lost 4 bases and the J gene lost 2 bases, with 12 bases spanning the gap. This chain's CDR3 is CSVGLQGAGANVLTF. In DNA form, the CDR3 reads TGCAGCGTTGGACTACAGGGAGCTGGGGCCAACGTCCTGACTTTC.

CDR3 sequence (DNA): TGTGGCACGCTCGGGACAGGATACAATGAGCAGTTCTTC. Residues: CGTLGTGYNEQFF. V is TRBV10-3 and J is TRBJ2-1, with 8 positions matching TRBD1. The CDR3 is 13 amino acids. Germline CDR1 and CDR2: ENHRY and SYGVKD.

The rearrangement uses TRBV5-4 and TRBJ1-1; D unclear. The CDR3 loop spans 13 amino acids. The V gene lost 0 bases and the J gene lost 1 base, with 4 bases spanning the gap. CDR1 SGHNT and CDR2 YYREEE come from the germline V gene (reference sequence). The CDR3 bases are TGTGCCAGCAGCTTGGGGGGGAACACTGAAGCTTTCTTT. It specifies CASSLGGNTEAFF.

This sequence joins TRBV11-1 and TRBJ1-2; weak D call: TRBD1 (6 bases). Trimming cost V 5 bases and J 3 bases, with 16 bases left between them. The germline V gene has CDR1 SGHAT and CDR2 FQDESV (reference sequence). The CDR3 has 15 amino acids. The CDR3 DNA sequence: TGTGCCAGCAGCGTGGGCAGGGGATGGGACTATGGCTACACCTTC. Protein sequence: CASSVGRGWDYGYTF.

This clone was observed once. This rearrangement joins TRBV19 to TRBJ2-3; 10 bases are shared with TRBD2. Germline V gene data show CDR1 as LNHDA and CDR2 as SQIVND (reference sequence). The junction had 1 base not matched to a gene; V was cut back by 3 bases and J by 4 bases. CDR3 length: 14 amino acids. CDR3 sequence reads: CASSISGRSDTQYF. Written as DNA, the CDR3 is TGTGCCAGTAGTATTAGCGGGAGGTCAGATACGCAGTATTTT.

This clone came up once. The chain links TRBV11-1 to TRBJ2-7; 7 nucleotides match TRBD2. The CDR3 runs 12 residues. After removal of 3 bases from V and 6 bases from J, the junction contained 2 bases not matched to a gene. The germline CDR1 and CDR2 sequences are SGHAT and FQDESV (reference sequence). The CDR3 coding sequence is TGTGCCAGCAGCTTGGCGGGGGTCGAGCAGTACTTC. It yields the protein CASSLAGVEQYF. The variable domain in full, completed from reference TRBV11-1 and TRBJ2-7, reads EAEVAQSPRYKITEKSQAVAFWCDPISGHATLYWYRQILGQGPELLVQFQDESVVDDSQLPKDRFSAERLKGVDSTLKIQPAELGDSAMYLCASSLAGVEQYFGPGTRLTVT.

V usage is TRBV6-1 and J usage is TRBJ1-2; perhaps TRBD1 as D (6 bases). The germline gives CDR1 MNHNS, CDR2 SASEGT. Trimming cost V 0 bases and J 4 bases, with 15 bases left between them. The length of the CDR3 is 16 residues. The CDR3 loop is CASSEARGRTVYGYTF. The CDR3 DNA reads as TGTGCCAGCAGTGAAGCCCGGGGGCGGACGGTCTATGGCTACACCTTC.

V is TRBV9 and J is TRBJ2-3, with D perhaps TRBD2 (6 bases). The CDR3 extends over 14 amino acids. Trimming removed 2 bases at V and 3 bases at J, with 10 bases between. CDR1 and CDR2 from the germline V gene are SGDLS and YYNGEE. The CDR3 spells CASSVTGDTDTQYF. The CDR3 region has the DNA TGTGCCAGCAGCGTCACGGGAGATACAGATACGCAGTATTTT.

The chain uses TRBV15 and TRBJ1-1, with D hard to call. V dropped 0 bases and J dropped 8 bases, with 10 bases sitting between them. The germline CDR1 and CDR2 sequences are LNHNV and YYDKDF (reference sequence). CDR3 length equals 13 residues. The CDR3 protein is CATSRDQVTEAFF. In DNA form, the CDR3 reads TGTGCCACCAGCAGAGATCAAGTGACCGAAGCTTTCTTT.

This chain links TRBV6-1 with TRBJ2-5; D uncertain. This CDR3 is built from 12 residues. V gave up 0 bases and J gave up 4 bases, with 3 bases separating them. CDR1 MNHNS and CDR2 SASEGT come from the germline V gene. The CDR3 is CASSEALETQYF. DNA of the CDR3: TGTGCCAGCAGTGAAGCCCTAGAGACCCAGTACTTC.

The CDR3 DNA sequence: TGCGCCAGCAGCCCGCTGGGGGGCAATAGGAACGAGCAGTACTTC. It is translated as CASSPLGGNRNEQYF. The chain joins TRBV5-1 to TRBJ2-7; perhaps D is TRBD1 or TRBD2 (6 bases each). The germline gives CDR1 SGHRS, CDR2 YFSETQ. CDR3 length: 15 amino acids. V shed 4 bases and J shed 5 bases, with 19 bases lying between them. The complete variable domain, with remaining parts taken from reference TRBV5-1 and TRBJ2-7, reads KAGVTQTPRYLIKTRGQQVTLSCSPISGHRSVSWYQQTPGQGLQFLFEYFSETQRNKGNFPGRFSGRQFSNSRSEMNVSTLELGDSALYLCASSPLGGNRNEQYFGPGTRLTVT.

This clone has just one count. The chain joins TRBV14 to TRBJ2-7; D gene unclear. Germline V gene lookup returns CDR1 SGHDN and CDR2 FVKESK. CDR3 length: 15 residues. The V gene lost 0 bases and the J gene lost 3 bases, with 12 bases spanning the gap. DNA of the CDR3: TGTGCCAGCAGCCAAGATCTTAGTCGGTTCTACGAGCAGTACTTC. Its translation is CASSQDLSRFYEQYF. Filled out from reference TRBV14 and TRBJ2-7, the complete variable domain reads EAGVTQFPSHSVIEKGQTVTLRCDPISGHDNLYWYRRVMGKEIKFLLHFVKESKQDESGMPNNRFLAERTGGTYSTLKVQPAELEDSGVYFCASSQDLSRFYEQYFGPGTRLTVT.

The chain's CDR3 is CASSLTLAGRNEQFF. The CDR3 DNA sequence: TGTGCCAGCAGCTTAACACTAGCGGGAAGGAATGAGCAGTTCTTC. The chain is built from TRBV7-7 and TRBJ2-1, with TRBD2 identical over 10 bases. The V gene end was trimmed by 2 bases and the J gene end by 7 bases; junction bases not matched to a gene: 5. The germline CDR1 and CDR2 sequences are SSHAT and FNYEAQ (reference sequence). CDR3 length equals 15 residues.